Listed below are T cell receptor beta chains from one sample, sequenced in a study of shared clonotypes between healthy human individuals. Generated by immunoSEQ multiplex PCR, the TCRdb table keeps only in-frame clones and is missing some. The sample gives around 720,000 clones, 55% to 85% of which show up once; about 1.8% is in the top ten. Sample: memory CD4+ T cells sorted from blood. The receptors here all came from a woman under 40 in good health. Both conserved end residues are trimmed from each CDR3. Size is omitted from some rows. Given values are once, few, many or a class for expanded clones.

clone_size,v_call,cdr3_length,j_call,cdr3_aa
NA,TRBV29-1,12,TRBJ2-3,SVDRAGTTDTQY
NA,TRBV29-1,12,TRBJ1-1,SGRLGDLKTEAF
once,TRBV27,11,TRBJ1-1,ASSPQTGLAAF
NA,TRBV7-6,18,TRBJ2-3,ASSPRLSPPAGHRGNTQY
NA,TRBV7-9,12,TRBJ2-3,ASSLASGTDTQY
NA,TRBV10-3,12,TRBJ1-4,AISQGMANEKLF
NA,TRBV13,11,TRBJ2-7,ASSLSPSYEQY
NA,TRBV5-4,12,TRBJ2-1,ASSEGGVYNEQF
few,TRBV5-1,12,TRBJ1-4,ASSFTEANEKLF
many,TRBV27,14,TRBJ1-2,ASSSETAPGVSGYT
NA,TRBV19,12,TRBJ2-2,ASAVRRLTGELF
NA,TRBV5-1,12,TRBJ1-1,ASNPGEGNTEAF
NA,TRBV5-1,12,TRBJ1-4,ASSSQQEDEKLF
NA,TRBV2,12,TRBJ2-1,ASSGGVSYNEQF
few,TRBV5-4,14,TRBJ2-3,ASSGGVRTGRGTQY
NA,TRBV7-8,13,TRBJ2-1,ASSPVKHLYNEQF
few,TRBV28,16,TRBJ2-3,ASSPGLAGPLSTDTQY
NA,TRBV30,11,TRBJ2-7,AWSVKGTYEQY
NA,TRBV5-4,15,TRBJ2-3,ASSSGQRTSSTDTQY
NA,TRBV29-1,12,TRBJ2-7,SVVGGGRDYEQY
NA,TRBV5-4,16,TRBJ1-3,ASSPQGAQSSGGNTIY
NA,TRBV5-1,12,TRBJ2-1,ASNRDSSYNEQF
once,TRBV14,14,TRBJ2-1,ASSAIGLAIYNEQF
once,TRBV5-1,13,TRBJ2-7,ASSPRQGGHYEQY
NA,TRBV28,15,TRBJ1-3,ASSLTGTYRSGNTIY
once,TRBV5-1,13,TRBJ2-7,ASSSRTGGSYEQY
many,TRBV6-1,11,TRBJ2-2,ATSGGLTGELF
NA,TRBV18,12,TRBJ2-7,ASSVRDGPYEQY
NA,TRBV7-8,15,TRBJ1-5,ASSNEGAGKGNQPQH
few,TRBV29-1,12,TRBJ2-5,SVEGGPWGETQY
NA,TRBV28,13,TRBJ1-5,ASRVEQGGNQPQH
NA,TRBV7-7,13,TRBJ2-1,ASTKSGLDSDEQF
NA,TRBV29-1,12,TRBJ2-5,SVDSTAKGETQY